The rows below give T cell receptor beta chains drawn from one sample of a study of blood T cell repertoires in COVID-19. Here immunoSEQ multiplex PCR was the method, and the copy in TCRdb shows in-frame clones only, minus some. Of more than 150,000 clones in the sample, approximately 86% are singletons; the top ten hold about 0.6%. Sequenced sample: peripheral blood. The receptors originated from a man aged 55 to 70 with COVID-19, enrolled during active disease. Both conserved end residues are part of each CDR3. D genes are given only for firm matches. The size field is filled for only some rows; it gives once, few, many or a size class.

d_gene,v_gene,j_gene,len,abundance,CDR3aa,CDR3nt
TRBD2,TRBV6-4,TRBJ2-3,16,NA,CASSDSASGRADTQYF,TGTGCCAGCAGTGACTCGGCTAGCGGGAGGGCAGATACGCAGTATTTT
TRBD1,TRBV19,TRBJ2-7,15,NA,CASSTGQGPTYEQYF,TGTGCCAGTAGTACCGGACAGGGACCGACCTACGAGCAGTACTTC
NA,TRBV12-3/TRBV12-4,TRBJ1-1,12,NA,CASSWGGREAFF,TGTGCCAGCAGTTGGGGGGGGCGTGAAGCTTTCTTT
NA,TRBV5-4,TRBJ1-2,15,NA,CASSLLFSRSHGYTF,TGTGCCAGCAGCTTGCTTTTTTCAAGGAGTCATGGCTACACCTTC
TRBD1,TRBV3-1/TRBV3-2,TRBJ1-2,15,NA,CASSQDRRQGTGYTF,TGTGCCAGCAGCCAAGATCGCCGACAGGGAACTGGCTACACCTTC
TRBD1,TRBV3-1/TRBV3-2,TRBJ1-1,15,once,CASSAQTGGASEAFF,TGTGCCAGCAGCGCCCAAACAGGGGGCGCCTCTGAAGCTTTCTTT
NA,TRBV3-1/TRBV3-2,TRBJ1-2,16,NA,CASSPPNRVRNYGYTF,TGTGCCAGCAGCCCTCCCAACAGGGTGCGCAACTATGGCTACACCTTC
TRBD1,TRBV19,TRBJ1-5,16,NA,CASSIRPGGEGQPQHF,TGTGCCAGTAGTATTCGGCCAGGGGGCGAGGGTCAGCCCCAGCATTTT
TRBD1,TRBV29-1,TRBJ1-2,14,NA,CSVEARTGGYGYTF,TGCAGCGTTGAAGCCCGGACAGGGGGCTATGGCTACACCTTC
NA,TRBV12-3/TRBV12-4,TRBJ1-1,11,NA,CASLKNTEAFF,TGTGCCAGCCTAAAGAACACTGAAGCTTTCTTT
TRBD1,TRBV18,TRBJ1-1,13,NA,CASSRTGATEAFF,TGTGCCAGCTCACGAACAGGGGCCACTGAAGCTTTCTTT
TRBD1,TRBV6-2/TRBV6-3,TRBJ1-2,17,NA,CASSYSQRTGTNYGYTF,TGTGCCAGCAGTTACTCGCAGAGGACAGGGACTAACTATGGCTACACCTTC
NA,TRBV4-3,TRBJ2-5,13,NA,CASSQDPRETQYF,TGCGCCAGCAGCCAAGATCCACGGGAGACCCAGTACTTC
NA,TRBV28,TRBJ1-4,13,NA,CASGTGDREKLFF,TGTGCCAGCGGAACGGGTGATAGAGAAAAACTGTTTTTT
NA,TRBV28,TRBJ1-5,14,NA,CASQGGTLNQPQHF,TGTGCCAGTCAGGGAGGGACACTCAATCAGCCCCAGCATTTT
TRBD2,TRBV9,TRBJ2-5,17,once,CASSDGASGGPGETQYF,TGTGCCAGCAGCGATGGGGCTAGCGGGGGGCCGGGGGAGACCCAGTACTTC
TRBD2,TRBV11-2,TRBJ2-7,14,NA,CASSPGLALYEQYF,TGTGCCAGCAGCCCGGGACTAGCCCTTTACGAGCAGTACTTC
NA,TRBV10-2,TRBJ1-2,15,NA,CASSESLGGFRGYTF,TGCGCCAGCAGTGAGTCGCTTGGAGGGTTCCGTGGCTACACCTTC
NA,TRBV28,TRBJ2-7,11,NA,CASNRNYEQYF,TGTGCCAGCAACAGAAACTACGAGCAGTACTTC
TRBD1,TRBV9,TRBJ1-2,15,once,CASSVSGQSTYGYTF,TGTGCCAGCAGCGTATCGGGACAGAGTACCTATGGCTACACCTTC
NA,TRBV7-2,TRBJ1-4,13,NA,CASSPRRTGKLFF,TGTGCCAGCAGCCCCCGAAGGACTGGAAAACTGTTTTTT
TRBD2,TRBV10-3,TRBJ2-6,18,NA,CAISALAGGERGANVLTF,TGTGCCATCAGTGCCCTAGCGGGTGGAGAGAGGGGGGCCAACGTCCTGACTTTC
NA,TRBV11-2,TRBJ1-2,13,NA,CASSPGSWYGYTF,TGTGCCAGCAGCCCCGGGTCATGGTATGGCTACACCTTC
NA,TRBV19,TRBJ2-5,14,once,CASSTELGRETQYF,TGTGCCAGTAGTACCGAACTAGGAAGAGAGACCCAGTACTTC
NA,TRBV28,TRBJ2-7,15,NA,CASSSPGSATYEQYF,TGTGCCAGCAGTTCGCCGGGATCCGCAACCTACGAGCAGTACTTC
TRBD1,TRBV6-2/TRBV6-3,TRBJ2-3,15,NA,CASSSDRDRADTQYF,TGTGCCAGCAGCTCGGACAGGGATCGGGCAGATACGCAGTATTTT
TRBD1,TRBV24-1,TRBJ2-1,17,NA,CATSETAGQGSLNEQFF,TGTGCCACCAGTGAAACTGCAGGACAGGGCTCGTTGAATGAGCAGTTCTTC
NA,TRBV18,TRBJ2-2,15,few,CASSAGTTNTGELFF,TGTGCCAGCTCAGCCGGGACAACGAACACCGGGGAGCTGTTTTTT
TRBD1,TRBV5-1,TRBJ1-2,15,NA,CASSFGQGMAYGYTF,TGCGCCAGCAGCTTCGGACAGGGGATGGCCTATGGCTACACCTTC